This TCR beta chain was profiled in a study of OX40 agonist ivuxolimab in advanced cancers. Study-level results: There were, on average, more expanded clones in CD8+ T cells than in CD4+.

About this clone: What it binds is not known.

Here immunoSEQ multiplex PCR was the method, and the copy in TCRdb shows in-frame clones only, minus some. The table shows over 70,000 clones, with about 88% occurring only once. Germline CDR1 is KGHSH and CDR2 is LQKENI. The CDR3 runs 15 residues. Trimming took 2 bases from V and 6 from J; bases not matched to a gene: 7. The chain employs TRBV18 and TRBJ2-3, with 8 bases identical to TRBD1. The receptor was derived from an adult with an advanced solid tumor such as melanoma, head and neck, liver or kidney cancer. The specimen comprised CD4+ or CD8+ T cells sorted from blood, sampled in a trial of the OX40 agonist ivuxolimab. DNA for the CDR3: TGTGCCAGCTCACCATCGGGACAGGACCCCGATACGCAGTATTTT. Its translation: CASSPSGQDPDTQYF.